This entry concerns a single TCR beta chain. Its specificity is unknown. The data were taken from a study of siplizumab effects on memory and regulatory T cells. General study points: The mapping of alloreactive clones to unstimulated subsets covered only a minor fraction of them. Apparently more diverse than memory cells, naive T cells also seemed major alloresponse contributors.

Looked up from germline, CDR1 is MNHNS and CDR2 is SASEGT. Trimming removed 4 bases from V and 3 bases from J, with 10 bases in between. The CDR3 has 13 amino acids. Measured with immunoSEQ multiplex PCR; TCRdb has only the in-frame clones, and not every one. The sample includes around 100,000 clones, 92% of them seen just once. Sequenced material: Tregs sorted from blood. This clonotype was sampled from a human donor in good health. This chain uses TRBV6-1 with TRBJ2-7; D not certain. CDR3 in amino acids: CASSVLQNYEQYF. CDR3 DNA sequence: TGTGCCAGCAGTGTCTTACAGAACTACGAGCAGTACTTC.